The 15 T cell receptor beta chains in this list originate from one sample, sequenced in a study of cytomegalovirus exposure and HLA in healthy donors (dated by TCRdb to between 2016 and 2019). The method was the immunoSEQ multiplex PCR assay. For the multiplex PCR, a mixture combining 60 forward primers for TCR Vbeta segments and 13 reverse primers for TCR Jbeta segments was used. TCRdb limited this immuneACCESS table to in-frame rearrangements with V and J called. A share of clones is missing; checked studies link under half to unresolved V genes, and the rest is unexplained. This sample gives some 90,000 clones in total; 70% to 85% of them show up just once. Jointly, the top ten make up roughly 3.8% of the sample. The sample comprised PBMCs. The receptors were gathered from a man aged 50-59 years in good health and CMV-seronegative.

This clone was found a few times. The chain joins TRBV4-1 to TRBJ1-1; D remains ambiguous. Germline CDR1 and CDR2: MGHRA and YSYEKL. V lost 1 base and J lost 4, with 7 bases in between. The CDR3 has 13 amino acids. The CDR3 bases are TGCGCCAGCAGCCAAGGTCCGGGCACTGAAGCTTTCTTT. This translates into CASSQGPGTEAFF.

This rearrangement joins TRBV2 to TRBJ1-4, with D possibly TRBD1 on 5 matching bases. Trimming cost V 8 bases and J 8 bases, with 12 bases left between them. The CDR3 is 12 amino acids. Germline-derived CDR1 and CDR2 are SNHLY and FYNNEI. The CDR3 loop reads CASGGEKEKLFF. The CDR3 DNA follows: TGTGCCAGCGGGGGGGAGAAGGAAAAACTGTTTTTT.

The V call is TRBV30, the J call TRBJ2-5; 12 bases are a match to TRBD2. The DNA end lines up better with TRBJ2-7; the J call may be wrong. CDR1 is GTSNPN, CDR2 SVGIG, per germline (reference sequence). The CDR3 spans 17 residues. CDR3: CAWSSSRGLAGTYEQYF. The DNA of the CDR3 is TGTGCCTGGAGTTCCAGTCGAGGACTAGCGGGGACCTACGAGCAGTACTTC.

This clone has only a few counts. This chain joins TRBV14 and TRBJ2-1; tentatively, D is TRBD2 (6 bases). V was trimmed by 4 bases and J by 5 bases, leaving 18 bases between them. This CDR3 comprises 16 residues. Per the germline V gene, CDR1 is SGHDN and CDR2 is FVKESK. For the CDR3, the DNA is TGTGCCAGCAGCCGGGGACTCGGAGAATTAGACAATGAGCAGTTCTTC. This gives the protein CASSRGLGELDNEQFF.

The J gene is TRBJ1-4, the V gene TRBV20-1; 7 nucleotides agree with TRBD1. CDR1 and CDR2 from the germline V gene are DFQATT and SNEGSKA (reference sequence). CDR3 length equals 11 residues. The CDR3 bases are TGCGGGACAGCACCTAATGAAAAACTGTTTTTT. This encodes CGTAPNEKLFF.

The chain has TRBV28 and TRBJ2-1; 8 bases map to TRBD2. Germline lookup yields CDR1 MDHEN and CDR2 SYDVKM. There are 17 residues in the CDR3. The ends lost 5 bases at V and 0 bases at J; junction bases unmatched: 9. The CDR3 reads CASSVPGGLSSYNEQFF. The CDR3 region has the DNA TGTGCCAGCAGTGTCCCGGGGGGGCTGAGCTCCTACAATGAGCAGTTCTTC.

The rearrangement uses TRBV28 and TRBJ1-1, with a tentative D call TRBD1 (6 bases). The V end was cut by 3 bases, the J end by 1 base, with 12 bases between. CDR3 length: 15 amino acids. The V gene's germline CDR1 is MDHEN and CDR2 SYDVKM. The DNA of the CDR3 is TGTGCCAGCAGTTTCCGGGGGGGGCAGAACACTGAAGCTTTCTTT. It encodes CASSFRGGQNTEAFF.

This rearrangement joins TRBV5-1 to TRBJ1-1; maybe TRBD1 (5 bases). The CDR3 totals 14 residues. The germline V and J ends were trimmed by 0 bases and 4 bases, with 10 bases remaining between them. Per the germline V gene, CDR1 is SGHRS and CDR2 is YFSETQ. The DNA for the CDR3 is TGCGCCAGCAGCTTGGATCTGGGGGGCACTGAAGCTTTCTTT. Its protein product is CASSLDLGGTEAFF.

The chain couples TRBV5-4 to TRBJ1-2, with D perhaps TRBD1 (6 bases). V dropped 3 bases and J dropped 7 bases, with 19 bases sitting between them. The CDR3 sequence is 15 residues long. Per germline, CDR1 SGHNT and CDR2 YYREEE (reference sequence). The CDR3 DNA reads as TGTGCCAGCAGCTCCCCCGACGGACAGAGGGCTGGCTACACCTTC. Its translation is CASSSPDGQRAGYTF.

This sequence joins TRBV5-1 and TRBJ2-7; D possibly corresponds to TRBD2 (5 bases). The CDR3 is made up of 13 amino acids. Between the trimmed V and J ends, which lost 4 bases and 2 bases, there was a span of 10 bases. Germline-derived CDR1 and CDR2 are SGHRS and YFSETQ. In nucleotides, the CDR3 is TGCGCCAGCAGCCCGCCGGGGACCTACGAGCAGTACTTC. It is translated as CASSPPGTYEQYF. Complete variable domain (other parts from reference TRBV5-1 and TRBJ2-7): KAGVTQTPRYLIKTRGQQVTLSCSPISGHRSVSWYQQTPGQGLQFLFEYFSETQRNKGNFPGRFSGRQFSNSRSEMNVSTLELGDSALYLCASSPPGTYEQYFGPGTRLTVT.

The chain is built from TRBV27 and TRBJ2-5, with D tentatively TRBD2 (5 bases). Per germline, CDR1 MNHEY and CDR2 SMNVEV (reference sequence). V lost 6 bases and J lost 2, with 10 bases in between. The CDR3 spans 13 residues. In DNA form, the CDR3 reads TGTGCCAGCAGGAAGACGGGACAAGAGACCCAGTACTTC. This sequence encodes CASRKTGQETQYF.

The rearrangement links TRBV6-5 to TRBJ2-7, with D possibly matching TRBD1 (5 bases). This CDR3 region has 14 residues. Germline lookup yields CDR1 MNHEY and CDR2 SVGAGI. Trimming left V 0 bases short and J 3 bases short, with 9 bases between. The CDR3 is CASSYSRGGYEQYF. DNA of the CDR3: TGTGCCAGCAGTTACTCAAGGGGCGGCTACGAGCAGTACTTC.

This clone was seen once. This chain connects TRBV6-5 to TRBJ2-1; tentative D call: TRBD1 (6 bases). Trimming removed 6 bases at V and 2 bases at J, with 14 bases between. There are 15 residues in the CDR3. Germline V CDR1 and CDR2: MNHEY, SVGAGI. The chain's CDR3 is CASSSSWGPYNEQFF. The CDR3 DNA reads TGTGCCAGCAGCTCTAGCTGGGGGCCCTACAATGAGCAGTTCTTC.

CDR3 loop: CASSPPGQTMNTEAFF. The CDR3 DNA reads TGTGCCAGCTCACCGCCCGGACAAACCATGAACACTGAAGCTTTCTTT. The chain employs TRBV18 and TRBJ1-1, with a tentative D call TRBD1 (5 bases). The CDR3 is 16 residues long. CDR1 KGHSH and CDR2 LQKENI come from the germline V gene. The V gene lost 3 bases and the J gene lost 0 bases, with 14 bases spanning the gap.

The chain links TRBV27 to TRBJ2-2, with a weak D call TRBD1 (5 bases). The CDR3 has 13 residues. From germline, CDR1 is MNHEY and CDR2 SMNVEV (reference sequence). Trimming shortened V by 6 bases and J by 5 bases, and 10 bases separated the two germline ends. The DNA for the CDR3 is TGTGCCAGCAGATTTTCAGGGACCGGGGAGCTGTTTTTT. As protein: CASRFSGTGELFF.